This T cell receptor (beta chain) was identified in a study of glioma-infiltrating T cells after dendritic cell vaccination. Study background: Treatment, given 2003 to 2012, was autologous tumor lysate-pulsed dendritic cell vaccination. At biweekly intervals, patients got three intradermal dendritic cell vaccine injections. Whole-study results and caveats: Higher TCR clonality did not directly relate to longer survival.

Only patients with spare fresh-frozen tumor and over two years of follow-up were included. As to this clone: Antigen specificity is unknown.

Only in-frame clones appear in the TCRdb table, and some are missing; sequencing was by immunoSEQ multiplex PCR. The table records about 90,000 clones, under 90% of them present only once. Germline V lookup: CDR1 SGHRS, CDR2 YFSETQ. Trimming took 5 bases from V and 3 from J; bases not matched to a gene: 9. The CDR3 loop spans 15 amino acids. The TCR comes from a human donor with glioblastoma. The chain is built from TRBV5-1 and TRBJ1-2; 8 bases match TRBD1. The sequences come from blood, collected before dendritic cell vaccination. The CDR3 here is CASSPESRGHYGYTF. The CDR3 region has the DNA TGCGCCAGCAGTCCGGAGAGCAGGGGGCACTATGGCTACACCTTC.